The clone carrying this T cell receptor (beta chain) has more than one count but fewer than ten. Its antigen is unidentified. The record originates from a study of T cells in Graves' hyperthyroidism and ophthalmopathy. Whole-study findings and limits: Ophthalmopathy and stable hyperthyroidism were separated by a 13 V-J model.

The germline V gene encodes CDR1 SGHTA and CDR2 FQGTGA. This CDR3 is 15 amino acids long. The V end was cut by 4 bases, the J end by 7 bases, with 16 bases between. Amplification of TCR beta CDR3 regions was performed using RNA transcripts as template. The HTBI primer set drove a first-round RT-PCR of the TCR CDR3. TCRdb redid the calling of the multiplex PCR reads with MiXCR, one entry per CDR3 protein. The sample consists of more than 450,000 distinct CDR3 sequences, about 15% of them appearing once. The specimen sequenced was blood. The clonotype was recovered from a woman in her thirties or forties with Graves' hyperthyroidism. This rearrangement joins TRBV7-3 to TRBJ2-2; tentatively, D is TRBD2 (5 bases). CDR3 sequence: CASSSAVKGVGELFF. The CDR3 DNA reads TGTGCCAGCAGCTCTGCCGTTAAGGGAGTCGGGGAGCTGTTTTTT.